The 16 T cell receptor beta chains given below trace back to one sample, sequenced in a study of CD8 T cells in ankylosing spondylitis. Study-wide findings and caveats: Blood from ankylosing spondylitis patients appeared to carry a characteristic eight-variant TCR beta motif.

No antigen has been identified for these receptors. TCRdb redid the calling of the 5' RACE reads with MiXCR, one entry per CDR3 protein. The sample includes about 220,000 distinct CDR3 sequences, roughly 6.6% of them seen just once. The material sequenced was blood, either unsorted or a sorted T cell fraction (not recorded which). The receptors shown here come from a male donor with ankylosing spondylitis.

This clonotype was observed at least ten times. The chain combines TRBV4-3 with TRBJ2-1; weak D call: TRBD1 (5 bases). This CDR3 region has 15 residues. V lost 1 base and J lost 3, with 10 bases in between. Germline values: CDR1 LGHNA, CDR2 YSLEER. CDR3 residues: CASSQGVDSYNEQFF. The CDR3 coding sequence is TGCGCCAGCAGCCAAGGGGTAGACAGCTACAATGAGCAGTTCTTC.

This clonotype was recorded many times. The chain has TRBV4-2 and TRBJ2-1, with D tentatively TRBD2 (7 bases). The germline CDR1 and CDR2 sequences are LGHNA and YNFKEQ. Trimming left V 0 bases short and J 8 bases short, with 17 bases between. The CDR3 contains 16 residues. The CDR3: CASSQDFRGGPDEQFF. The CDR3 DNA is TGTGCCAGCAGCCAAGATTTCCGCGGGGGCCCCGATGAGCAGTTCTTC.

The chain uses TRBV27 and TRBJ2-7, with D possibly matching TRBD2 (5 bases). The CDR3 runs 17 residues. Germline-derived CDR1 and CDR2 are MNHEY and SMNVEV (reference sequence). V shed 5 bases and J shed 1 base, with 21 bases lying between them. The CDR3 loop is CASSPSWGDKTSYEQYF. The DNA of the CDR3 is TGTGCCAGCAGTCCCTCTTGGGGAGATAAGACGTCCTACGAGCAGTACTTC.

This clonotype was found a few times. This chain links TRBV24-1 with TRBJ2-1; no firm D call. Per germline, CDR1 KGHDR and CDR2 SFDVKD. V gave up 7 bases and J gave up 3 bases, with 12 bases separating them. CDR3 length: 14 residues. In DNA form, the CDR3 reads TGTGCCACCAGCCCCGGTGCAGACTACAATGAGCAGTTCTTC. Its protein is CATSPGADYNEQFF.

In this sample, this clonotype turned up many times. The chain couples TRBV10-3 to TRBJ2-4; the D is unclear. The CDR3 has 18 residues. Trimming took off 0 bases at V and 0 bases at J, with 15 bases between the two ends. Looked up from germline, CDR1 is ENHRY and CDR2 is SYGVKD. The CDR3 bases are TGTGCCATCAGTGAGTCGACTTGGCACCCTGTAGCCAAAAACATTCAGTACTTC. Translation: CAISESTWHPVAKNIQYF.

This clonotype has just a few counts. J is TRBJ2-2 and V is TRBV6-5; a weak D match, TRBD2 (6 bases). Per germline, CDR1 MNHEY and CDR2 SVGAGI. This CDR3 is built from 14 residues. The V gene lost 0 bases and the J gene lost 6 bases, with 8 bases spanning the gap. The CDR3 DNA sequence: TGTGCCAGCAGTTACTCGGAGGGGCCCGGGGAGCTGTTTTTT. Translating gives CASSYSEGPGELFF.

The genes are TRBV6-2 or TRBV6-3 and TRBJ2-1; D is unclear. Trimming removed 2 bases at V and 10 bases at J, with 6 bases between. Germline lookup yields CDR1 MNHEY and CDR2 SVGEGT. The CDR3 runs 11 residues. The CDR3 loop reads CASSYRMEQFF. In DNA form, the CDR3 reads TGTGCCAGCAGTTACAGGATGGAGCAGTTCTTC.

CDR3 sequence: CASSLHRGRAGELFF. DNA for the CDR3: TGTGCCAGCAGCTTGCACAGGGGGCGTGCCGGGGAGCTGTTTTTT. The chain recombines TRBV11-3 with TRBJ2-2; 9 bases are shared with TRBD1. V lost 3 bases and J lost 6; bases outside the gene matches: 5. CDR1 and CDR2 (germline): SGHNT, YENEEA. The CDR3 covers 15 residues.

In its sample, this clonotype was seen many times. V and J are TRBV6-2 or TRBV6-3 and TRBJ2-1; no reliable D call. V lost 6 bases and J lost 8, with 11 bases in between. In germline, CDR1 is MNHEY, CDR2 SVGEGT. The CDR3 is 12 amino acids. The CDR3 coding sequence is TGTGCCAGCAGCCTCCTGACCTATGAGCAGTTCTTC. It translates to CASSLLTYEQFF.

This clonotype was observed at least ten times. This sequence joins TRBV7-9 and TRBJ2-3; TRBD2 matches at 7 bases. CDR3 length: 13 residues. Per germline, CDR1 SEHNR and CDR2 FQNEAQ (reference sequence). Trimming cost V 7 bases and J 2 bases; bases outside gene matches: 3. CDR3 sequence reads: CASISGVTDTQYF. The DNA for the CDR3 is TGTGCCAGCATCAGCGGGGTCACAGATACGCAGTATTTT.

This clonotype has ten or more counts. This CDR3 reads CASSQDGNTHQPQHF. The CDR3 coding sequence is TGCGCCAGCAGCCAAGATGGGAACACTCATCAGCCCCAGCATTTT. The chain joins TRBV4-3 to TRBJ1-5; D is unclear. CDR1 and CDR2 from the germline V gene are LGHNA and YSLEER. Between the trimmed V and J ends, which lost 0 bases and 5 bases, there was a span of 11 bases. This CDR3 comprises 15 residues.

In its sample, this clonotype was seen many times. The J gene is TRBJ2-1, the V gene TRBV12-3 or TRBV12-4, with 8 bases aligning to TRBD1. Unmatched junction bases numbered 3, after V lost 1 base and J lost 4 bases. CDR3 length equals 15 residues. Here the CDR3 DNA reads TGTGCCAGCAGTTTAGGACAGGGGATTTACAATGAGCAGTTCTTC. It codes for CASSLGQGIYNEQFF.

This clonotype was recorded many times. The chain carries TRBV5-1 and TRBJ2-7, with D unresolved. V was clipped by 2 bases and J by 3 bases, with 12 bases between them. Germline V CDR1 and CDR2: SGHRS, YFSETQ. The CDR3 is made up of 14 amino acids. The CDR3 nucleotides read TGCGCCAGCAGCTTTAGGGAAGGGCGCTACGAGCAGTACTTC. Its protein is CASSFREGRYEQYF.

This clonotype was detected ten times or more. CDR3 sequence (DNA): TGCAGTGCGAGGGGGGCCAGATACTACACCTTC. Protein: CSARGARYYTF. The J gene is TRBJ1-2, the V gene TRBV20-1; D perhaps matches TRBD1 (6 bases). Germline lookup yields CDR1 DFQATT and CDR2 SNEGSKA (reference sequence). With 6 bases removed from V and 10 bases from J, the gap between germline ends came to 15 bases. This CDR3 comprises 11 residues.

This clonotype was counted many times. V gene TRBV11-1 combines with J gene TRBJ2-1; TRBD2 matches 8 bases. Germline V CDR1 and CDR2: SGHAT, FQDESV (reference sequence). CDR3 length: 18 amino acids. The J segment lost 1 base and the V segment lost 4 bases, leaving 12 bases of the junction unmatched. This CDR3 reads CASSSGYRGRLSYNEQFF. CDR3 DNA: TGTGCCAGCAGCTCCGGCTATCGCGGGAGGTTATCCTACAATGAGCAGTTCTTC.

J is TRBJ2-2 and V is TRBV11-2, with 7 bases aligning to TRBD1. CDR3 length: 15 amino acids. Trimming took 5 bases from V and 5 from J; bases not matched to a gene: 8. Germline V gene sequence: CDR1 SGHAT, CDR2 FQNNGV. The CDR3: CASSGPGGGTGELFF. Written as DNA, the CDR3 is TGTGCCAGCAGCGGCCCAGGGGGTGGTACCGGGGAGCTGTTTTTT.